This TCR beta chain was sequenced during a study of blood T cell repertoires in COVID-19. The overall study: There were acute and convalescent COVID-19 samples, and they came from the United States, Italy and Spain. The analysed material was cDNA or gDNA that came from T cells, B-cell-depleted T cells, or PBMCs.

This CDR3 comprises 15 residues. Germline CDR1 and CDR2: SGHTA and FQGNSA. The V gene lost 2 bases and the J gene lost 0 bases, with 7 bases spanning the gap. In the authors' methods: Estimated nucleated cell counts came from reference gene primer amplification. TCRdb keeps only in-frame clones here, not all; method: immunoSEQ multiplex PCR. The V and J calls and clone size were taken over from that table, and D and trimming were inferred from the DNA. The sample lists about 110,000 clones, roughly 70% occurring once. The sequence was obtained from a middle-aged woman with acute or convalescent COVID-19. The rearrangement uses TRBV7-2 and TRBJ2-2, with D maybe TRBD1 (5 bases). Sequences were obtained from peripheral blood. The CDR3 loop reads CASSLIRANTGELFF. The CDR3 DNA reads TGTGCCAGCAGCTTAATCAGGGCGAACACCGGGGAGCTGTTTTTT.